Shown below are 30 T cell receptor beta chains from a single sample sequenced in a study of PD-1 blockade in classical Hodgkin lymphoma. Sequencing used immunoSEQ multiplex PCR; TCRdb keeps in-frame clones, though not all of them. The sample lists over 20,000 clones; nearly 80% were seen once. Every single patient, without exception, relapsed after autologous stem cell transplantation, and brentuximab vedotin exposure varied. The input for sequencing was peripheral blood mononuclear cells (PBMCs), taken at baseline. The source is a human donor with classical Hodgkin lymphoma.

The gene calls are TRBV30 and TRBJ2-7, with 7 nucleotides matching TRBD1. Germline CDR1 and CDR2: GTSNPN and SVGIG (reference sequence). The trim removed 8 bases at V and 4 bases at J, leaving 5 bases unmatched. This CDR3 is built from 11 residues. This CDR3 is CAGTDTYEQYF. The CDR3 DNA follows: TGTGCCGGGACAGACACATACGAGCAGTACTTC.

This clone was observed once. The CDR3 here is CASSANRNTGELFF. The CDR3 coding sequence is TGTGCCAGCAGTGCAAACAGGAACACCGGGGAGCTGTTTTTT. This chain connects TRBV6-1 to TRBJ2-2; D not resolved. CDR1 and CDR2 from the germline V gene are MNHNS and SASEGT. Deletions cut 4 bases from V and 1 base from J, with 7 bases between. This CDR3 has 14 residues.

In its sample, this clone was seen a few times. The rearrangement links TRBV10-3 to TRBJ1-1; no definite D call. The ends were cut back, 2 bases at V and 1 base at J, with 14 bases in the middle. CDR1 is ENHRY and CDR2 is SYGVKD in the germline V gene. The CDR3 contains 16 residues. This chain's CDR3 is CAISEGPGEGNTEAFF. For the CDR3, the DNA is TGTGCCATCAGTGAGGGACCCGGGGAAGGGAACACTGAAGCTTTCTTT.

The genes are TRBV2 and TRBJ2-4; 12 nucleotides line up with TRBD2. Trimming took 5 bases from V and 0 from J; bases not matched to a gene: 17. This CDR3 has 21 residues. Per the germline V gene, CDR1 is SNHLY and CDR2 is FYNNEI. CDR3 DNA: TGTGCCAGCAGTTATCAGTGGCTAGCGGGGGGGAAGATGATAGCCAAAAACATTCAGTACTTC. Translating it yields CASSYQWLAGGKMIAKNIQYF.

The rearrangement links TRBV19 to TRBJ1-5; D may be TRBD1 (6 bases). The CDR3 totals 14 residues. The ends were cut back, 10 bases at V and 2 bases at J, with 15 bases in the middle. Germline V gene lookup returns CDR1 LNHDA and CDR2 SQIVND (reference sequence). The CDR3, as DNA: TGTGCCACCAGACAGGAGTGGGGCAATCAGCCCCAGCATTTT. Translation gives CATRQEWGNQPQHF.

V and J are TRBV4-3 and TRBJ2-1; D perhaps matches TRBD2 (6 bases). The CDR3 covers 17 residues. In germline, CDR1 is LGHNA, CDR2 YSLEER. With 2 bases removed from V and 10 bases from J, the gap between germline ends came to 24 bases. CDR3 loop: CASSQSRDSAMVMEQFF. CDR3 nucleotide sequence: TGCGCCAGCAGCCAATCCCGGGACTCCGCCATGGTAATGGAGCAGTTCTTC.

The rearrangement uses TRBV5-4 and TRBJ2-7; 7 nucleotides agree with TRBD1. The J segment lost 4 bases and the V segment lost 1 base, leaving 8 bases of the junction unmatched. Germline V gene data show CDR1 as SGHNT and CDR2 as YYREEE (reference sequence). This CDR3 contains 15 residues. CDR3 amino acids: CASSLSPGQQYEQYF. In DNA, the CDR3 is TGTGCCAGCAGCTTGAGTCCGGGACAGCAATACGAGCAGTACTTC.

This rearrangement joins TRBV7-8 to TRBJ2-2, with TRBD1 matching over 10 bases. The germline V gene encodes CDR1 SGHVS and CDR2 FQNEAQ. The CDR3 is 16 residues long. Germline trimming cut 5 bases from V and 3 bases from J; bases unmatched to any gene: 6. The CDR3 nucleotides read TGTGCCAGCAGCGTCCGACAGGGGGCTCACACCGGGGAGCTGTTTTTT. Translated, it gives CASSVRQGAHTGELFF.

This clone was observed a few times. This chain connects TRBV19 to TRBJ2-7, with D perhaps TRBD1 (5 bases). In germline, CDR1 is LNHDA, CDR2 SQIVND (reference sequence). Deletions cut 9 bases from V and 7 bases from J, with 19 bases between. The CDR3 is 13 residues long. CDR3 sequence: CASRHGGAKEQYF. The CDR3, as DNA: TGTGCCAGCAGACACGGTGGGGCGAAAGAGCAGTACTTC.

This chain uses TRBV4-1 with TRBJ2-6, with D unresolved. Germline lookup yields CDR1 MGHRA and CDR2 YSYEKL. The CDR3 is 15 amino acids. Deletions cut 1 base from V and 1 base from J, with 5 bases between. The CDR3 region has the DNA TGCGCCAGCAGCCAAGTGGGATCTGGGGCCAACGTCCTGACTTTC. It encodes CASSQVGSGANVLTF.

The chain employs TRBV7-9 and TRBJ2-3, with D uncertain. From germline, CDR1 is SEHNR and CDR2 FQNEAQ (reference sequence). The CDR3 is 13 amino acids. V was clipped by 3 bases and J by 6 bases, with 10 bases between them. The CDR3 nucleotides are TGTGCCAGCAGCTTTCAGAGCGCGGATACGCAGTATTTT. This gives the protein CASSFQSADTQYF.

This chain links TRBV7-6 with TRBJ2-5; 10 bases map to TRBD2. Trimming cost V 5 bases and J 6 bases; bases outside gene matches: 6. Germline V gene sequence: CDR1 SGHVS, CDR2 FNYEAQ. The CDR3 has 14 amino acids. CDR3 DNA: TGTGCCAGCAGCCAGACTAGCGGGCCCAAGACCCAGTACTTC. Translated, it gives CASSQTSGPKTQYF.

J is TRBJ1-1 and V is TRBV2; TRBD1 matches 7 bases. Per germline, CDR1 SNHLY and CDR2 FYNNEI. This CDR3 spans 14 amino acids. After removal of 7 bases from V and 1 base from J, the junction contained 6 bases not matched to a gene. DNA for the CDR3: TGTGCCAGCACCTCAGGGGGAGCGAACACTGAAGCTTTCTTT. Its translation: CASTSGGANTEAFF.

V is TRBV5-4 and J is TRBJ2-1; 9 bases map to TRBD2. The germline CDR1 and CDR2 sequences are SGHNT and YYREEE (reference sequence). The CDR3 is 15 amino acids. After removal of 4 bases from V and 4 bases from J, the junction contained 6 bases not matched to a gene. This CDR3 reads CASSPLAGGYNEQFF. CDR3 nucleotides: TGTGCCAGCAGCCCTCTGGCGGGGGGGTACAATGAGCAGTTCTTC.

V is TRBV18 and J is TRBJ2-5, with 8 bases identical to TRBD1. The CDR3 is 15 residues long. The junction had 10 bases not matched to a gene; V was cut back by 5 bases and J by 5 bases. Germline V gene lookup returns CDR1 KGHSH and CDR2 LQKENI. CDR3 residues: CASSGQGGLAETQYF. The CDR3, as DNA: TGTGCCAGCTCAGGACAGGGAGGCTTGGCGGAGACCCAGTACTTC.

The chain recombines TRBV5-4 with TRBJ1-2; TRBD1 aligns across 7 bases. CDR1 is SGHNT, CDR2 YYREEE, per germline (reference sequence). The CDR3 has 12 residues. Trimming at V came to 4 bases and at J to 4 bases, leaving 1 base not matched to a gene. CDR3 nucleotides: TGTGCCAGCAGCCGGGACAGCTATGGCTACACCTTC. It codes for CASSRDSYGYTF.

V gene TRBV27 combines with J gene TRBJ2-1; D possibly corresponds to TRBD1 (6 bases). V was clipped by 6 bases and J by 2 bases, with 14 bases between them. The CDR3 contains 15 residues. In germline, CDR1 is MNHEY, CDR2 SMNVEV (reference sequence). The CDR3 coding sequence is TGTGCCAGCAGAGCCGGGACAATGGCCTACAATGAGCAGTTCTTC. Protein product: CASRAGTMAYNEQFF.

The chain links TRBV18 to TRBJ2-7, with D perhaps matching TRBD1 (6 bases). This CDR3 is built from 14 residues. V was shortened by 2 bases and J by 2 bases, with 10 bases between the two germline ends. Germline V lookup: CDR1 KGHSH, CDR2 LQKENI. CDR3 sequence (DNA): TGTGCCAGCTCACCATGGGGACAACCCTACGAGCAGTACTTC. It yields the protein CASSPWGQPYEQYF.

The chain uses TRBV4-2 and TRBJ2-1; the D gene is possibly TRBD1 (5 bases). The CDR3 is 13 residues long. CDR1 and CDR2 (germline): LGHNA, YNFKEQ. V was shortened by 1 base and J by 4 bases, with 5 bases between the two germline ends. The CDR3 sequence is CASSQGQYNEQFF. CDR3 sequence (DNA): TGTGCCAGCAGCCAAGGACAGTACAATGAGCAGTTCTTC.

The genes are TRBV10-1 and TRBJ2-7, with TRBD1 matching over 7 bases. Germline-derived CDR1 and CDR2 are WNHNN and SYGVQD (reference sequence). V was clipped by 4 bases and J by 4 bases; unmatched bases: 7. The CDR3 runs to 14 residues. CDR3: CASSGSDRVYEQYF. In DNA, the CDR3 is TGCGCCAGCAGTGGCTCTGACAGGGTGTACGAGCAGTACTTC.

This rearrangement joins TRBV2 to TRBJ2-7; 8 bases align to TRBD1. V shed 5 bases and J 5 bases; nucleotides not matched to a gene: 5. The CDR3 contains 13 residues. Germline V gives CDR1 SNHLY, CDR2 FYNNEI. The CDR3 DNA reads as TGTGCCAGCAGTCTGACAGGGGACCACGAGCAGTACTTC. It is translated as CASSLTGDHEQYF. Variable domain in full (rest from reference TRBV2 and TRBJ2-7): EPEVTQTPSHQVTQMGQEVILRCVPISNHLYFYWYRQILGQKVEFLVSFYNNEISEKSEIFDDQFSVERPDGSNFTLKIRSTKLEDSAMYFCASSLTGDHEQYFGPGTRLTVT.

This chain uses TRBV7-2 with TRBJ2-3; weak D call: TRBD1 (6 bases). The CDR3 consists of 13 residues. V lost 6 bases and J 1 base, leaving 8 bases between the germline ends. Germline V gives CDR1 SGHTA, CDR2 FQGNSA. The DNA for the CDR3 is TGTGCCAGCAGATCAGGGGGCACAGATACGCAGTATTTT. Translation: CASRSGGTDTQYF. The variable domain in full, completed from reference TRBV7-2 and TRBJ2-3, reads GAGVSQSPSNKVTEKGKDVELRCDPISGHTALYWYRQSLGQGLEFLIYFQGNSAPDKSGLPSDRFSAERTGGSVSTLTIQRTQQEDSAVYLCASRSGGTDTQYFGPGTRLTVL.

The rearrangement links TRBV7-6 to TRBJ2-3; 9 bases map to TRBD2. The CDR3 is 16 residues long. The ends lost 1 base at V and 2 bases at J; junction bases unmatched: 4. CDR1 is SGHVS and CDR2 is FNYEAQ in the germline V gene. CDR3 in DNA: TGTGCCAGCAGCTTAGGGCTAGCGGGAACCACAGATACGCAGTATTTT. Protein product: CASSLGLAGTTDTQYF.

This clone was observed a few times. This chain uses TRBV29-1 with TRBJ1-1; unclear D gene. In germline, CDR1 is SQVTM, CDR2 ANQGSEA. The CDR3 length is 14 residues. V was trimmed by 7 bases and J by 0 bases, leaving 15 bases between them. The CDR3 DNA reads as TGCAGCGGGGGATTCGTGGGCTTGAACACTGAAGCTTTCTTT. This encodes CSGGFVGLNTEAFF.

A few counts support this clone. DNA of the CDR3: TGTGCCAGCAGCCAAGAGGGGACAGCTAACACCGGGGAGCTGTTTTTT. Translating it yields CASSQEGTANTGELFF. This chain uses TRBV4-2 with TRBJ2-2; 7 nucleotides align to TRBD1. Germline loops: CDR1 LGHNA, CDR2 YNFKEQ. The CDR3 totals 16 residues. The J segment lost 2 bases and the V segment lost 0 bases, leaving 3 bases of the junction unmatched.

The rearrangement links TRBV7-9 to TRBJ2-5; no firm D call. V lost 0 bases and J 7 bases, leaving 9 bases between the germline ends. The CDR3 length is 13 residues. Germline V CDR1 and CDR2: SEHNR, FQNEAQ (reference sequence). The CDR3 loop is CASSLAGEWTQYF. The DNA for the CDR3 is TGTGCCAGCAGCTTAGCCGGCGAATGGACCCAGTACTTC. Full variable domain (remainder filled in from reference TRBV7-9 and TRBJ2-5): DTGVSQNPRHKITKRGQNVTFRCDPISEHNRLYWYRQTLGQGPEFLTYFQNEAQLEKSRLLSDRFSAERPKGSFSTLEIQRTEQGDSAMYLCASSLAGEWTQYFGPGTRLLVL.

This clone occurred once. The chain links TRBV7-2 to TRBJ1-1, with D unresolved. This CDR3 region has 14 residues. V was pared by 5 bases and J by 3 bases, with 13 bases between. Germline CDR1 and CDR2: SGHTA and FQGNSA. CDR3 residues: CASSPPGVYTEAFF. The CDR3 nucleotides read TGTGCCAGCAGCCCACCTGGTGTGTACACTGAAGCTTTCTTT. Full variable domain (rest looked up from reference TRBV7-2 and TRBJ1-1): GAGVSQSPSNKVTEKGKDVELRCDPISGHTALYWYRQSLGQGLEFLIYFQGNSAPDKSGLPSDRFSAERTGGSVSTLTIQRTQQEDSAVYLCASSPPGVYTEAFFGQGTRLTVV.

The chain recombines TRBV5-1 with TRBJ2-7, with unresolved D. The germline V and J ends were trimmed by 1 base and 3 bases, with 2 bases remaining between them. The CDR3 is 11 amino acids. The V gene's germline CDR1 is SGHRS and CDR2 YFSETQ. The CDR3 sequence: CASSLYYEQYF. CDR3 sequence (DNA): TGCGCCAGCAGCTTGTACTACGAGCAGTACTTC.

The V and J genes are TRBV5-6 and TRBJ2-6; TRBD1 might be the D (5 bases). From germline, CDR1 is SGHDT and CDR2 YYEEEE. The CDR3 consists of 18 residues. The V gene lost 1 base and the J gene lost 4 bases, with 18 bases spanning the gap. CDR3 DNA: TGTGCCAGCAGCTTGTTTTCAGGGATTAGGGCCGGGGCCAACGTCCTGACTTTC. As protein: CASSLFSGIRAGANVLTF.

The rearrangement joins TRBV7-3 to TRBJ2-1; 7 bases map to TRBD2. V shed 5 bases, J shed 1 base, and the junction held 8 bases outside the gene matches. CDR1 SGHTA and CDR2 FQGTGA come from the germline V gene. The CDR3 spans 16 residues. For the CDR3, the DNA is TGTGCCAGCAGCGGACACGGGCGGGGGTCCTACAATGAGCAGTTCTTC. Its protein is CASSGHGRGSYNEQFF.